The present T cell receptor beta chain was sequenced within a study of blood T cell repertoires in COVID-19. The germline CDR1 and CDR2 sequences are SNHLY and FYNNEI. There are 16 residues in the CDR3. Trimming pared 3 bases from V and 0 bases from J, leaving 11 bases between. Here immunoSEQ multiplex PCR was the method, and the copy in TCRdb shows in-frame clones only, minus some. The sample has some 300,000 clones; about 90% are singletons. This chain connects TRBV2 to TRBJ1-4; D may be TRBD1 (6 bases). The receptor was isolated from a woman aged 45-65 years who had been exposed to COVID-19. The material sequenced was PBMCs or T cells enriched from blood (not recorded which). The CDR3 is CASSDRGRATNEKLFF. For the CDR3, the DNA is TGTGCCAGCAGTGACAGGGGCCGTGCAACTAATGAAAAACTGTTTTTT.